This T cell receptor (beta chain) was recorded in a study of blood T cell repertoires in COVID-19 (TCRdb year 2020). Background for the entire study: Samples from collaborators originated in the United States, Italy and Spain and spanned both the acute and convalescent phases of COVID-19. The material from the prospective study consisted of cDNA or gDNA derived from T cells, B-cell-depleted T cells, or PBMCs. The dataset comprised deeply sampled blood TCRbeta repertoires from subjects exposed to, actively infected with, or recovered from COVID-19. The repertoires were released in a freely available public database intended as a resource for research on the immune response to SARS-CoV-2. The samples were drawn from the first 160 participants of the ongoing ImmuneRACE study and from some 1,300 subjects provided by 6 global collaborators. The sample metadata nearly always contained a de-identified subject ID, COVID-19 status, age in years and sex. HLA class I and class II types, where available, came from metadata supplied by the sample provider rather than from assay-based typing. Results and caveats for the whole study, not just this receptor: The quantity of clinical and demographic metadata differed by source and by participant and was supplied without curation.

The collaborating institutions used their own protocols to collect whole blood in K2EDTA tubes. Collaborator samples were shipped for TCRbeta analysis as frozen whole blood, isolated PBMCs, or DNA extracted from either sample type. As to this clone: This receptor's antigen is unknown. Nothing much larger sits one base from this clone, and base qualities are not available.

The immunoSEQ Assay, a bias-controlled multiplex PCR, was used to amplify TCRbeta CDR3 regions from genomic DNA. In the source study's methods: The number of nucleated cells in each sample was estimated from the amplification of reference gene primers within the assay. To quantify the absolute abundance of each unique TCRbeta CDR3 rearrangement, sequence reads were collapsed and filtered. Productive Simpson clonality was computed per sample as the square root of Simpson's diversity index over productive rearrangements. The source is immuneACCESS, and TCRdb retained only in-frame sequences with V and J called. Part of the clones is not carried over; for the studies checked, unresolved V genes explain less than half of this, and the remainder is unexplained. The V and J calls and clone size were taken over from that table, and D and trimming were inferred from the DNA. The sample profile shows under 200,000 clones; roughly 86% of them were found once. The ten most abundant clones make up under 3.5% of the sample.

Trimming removed 3 bases from V and 8 bases from J; the gene matches leave 11 bases unexplained. Via the germline V gene, CDR1 is SGHAT and CDR2 FQNNGV. Counted from cysteine to phenylalanine, this CDR3 has 16 amino acids. Only CDR3 DNA is held: 48 bases, read in frame from base 1. The sequenced material came from peripheral blood. The chain joins TRBV11-2 to TRBJ2-3, and 10 junction bases match TRBD2. This TCR derives from an older man with acute or convalescent COVID-19. The encoded CDR3 is CASSFSGTSVDSTQYF. The base sequence is TGTGCCAGCAGCTTTTCCGGGACTAGCGTGGATTCTACGCAGTATTTT.